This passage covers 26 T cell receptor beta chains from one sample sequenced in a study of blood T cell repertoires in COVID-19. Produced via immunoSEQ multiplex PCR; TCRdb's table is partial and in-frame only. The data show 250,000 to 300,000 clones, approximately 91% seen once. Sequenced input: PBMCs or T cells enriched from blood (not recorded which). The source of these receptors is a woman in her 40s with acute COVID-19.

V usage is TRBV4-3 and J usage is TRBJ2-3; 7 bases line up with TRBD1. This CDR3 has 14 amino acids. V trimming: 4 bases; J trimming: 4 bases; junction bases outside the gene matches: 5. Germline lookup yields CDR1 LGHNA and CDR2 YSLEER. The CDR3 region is CASSPRTGPDTQYF. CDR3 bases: TGCGCCAGCAGCCCCAGGACAGGCCCAGATACGCAGTATTTT.

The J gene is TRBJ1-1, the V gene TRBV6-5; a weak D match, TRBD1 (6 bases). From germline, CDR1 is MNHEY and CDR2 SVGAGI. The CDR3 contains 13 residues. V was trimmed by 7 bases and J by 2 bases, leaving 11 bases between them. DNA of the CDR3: TGTGCCAGCACCCAGGGGATCAACACTGAAGCTTTCTTT. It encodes CASTQGINTEAFF.

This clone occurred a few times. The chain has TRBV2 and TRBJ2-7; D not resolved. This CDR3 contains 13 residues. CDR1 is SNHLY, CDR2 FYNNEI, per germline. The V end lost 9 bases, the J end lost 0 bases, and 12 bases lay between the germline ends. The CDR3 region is CASSIVISYEQYF. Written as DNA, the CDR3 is TGTGCCAGTAGCATAGTGATCTCCTACGAGCAGTACTTC.

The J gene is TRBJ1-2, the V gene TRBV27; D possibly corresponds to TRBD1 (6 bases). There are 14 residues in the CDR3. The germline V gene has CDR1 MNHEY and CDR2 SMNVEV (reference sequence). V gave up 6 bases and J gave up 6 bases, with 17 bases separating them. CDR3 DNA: TGTGCCAGCAGGAAGACAGGAACCCTTGATGGCTACACCTTC. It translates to CASRKTGTLDGYTF.

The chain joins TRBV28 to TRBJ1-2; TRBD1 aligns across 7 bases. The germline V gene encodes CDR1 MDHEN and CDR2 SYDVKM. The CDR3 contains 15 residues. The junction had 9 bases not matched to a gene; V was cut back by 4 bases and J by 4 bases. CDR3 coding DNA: TGTGCCAGCAGTTACCCGACAGGGCAGACCTATGGCTACACCTTC. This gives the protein CASSYPTGQTYGYTF.

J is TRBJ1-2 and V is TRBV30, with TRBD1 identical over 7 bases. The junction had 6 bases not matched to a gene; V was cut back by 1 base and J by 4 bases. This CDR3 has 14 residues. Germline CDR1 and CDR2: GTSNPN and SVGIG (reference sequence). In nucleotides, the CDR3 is TGTGCCTGGAGTGAGGGACAGAGCACCTATGGCTACACCTTC. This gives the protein CAWSEGQSTYGYTF.

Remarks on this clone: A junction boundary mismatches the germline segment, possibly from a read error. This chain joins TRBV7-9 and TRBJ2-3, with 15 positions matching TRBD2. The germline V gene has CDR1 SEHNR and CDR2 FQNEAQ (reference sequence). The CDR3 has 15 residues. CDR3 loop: CASSRTSGGAETQYF. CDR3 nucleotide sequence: TGTGCCAGCAGCAGGACTAGCGGGGGGGCAGAAACGCAGTATTTT.

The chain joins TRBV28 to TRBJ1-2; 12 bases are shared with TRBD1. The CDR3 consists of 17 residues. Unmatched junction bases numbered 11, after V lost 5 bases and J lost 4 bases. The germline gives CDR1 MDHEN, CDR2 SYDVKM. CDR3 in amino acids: CASSQTGQGAIGYGYTF. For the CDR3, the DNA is TGTGCCAGCAGTCAAACGGGACAGGGGGCGATAGGCTATGGCTACACCTTC.

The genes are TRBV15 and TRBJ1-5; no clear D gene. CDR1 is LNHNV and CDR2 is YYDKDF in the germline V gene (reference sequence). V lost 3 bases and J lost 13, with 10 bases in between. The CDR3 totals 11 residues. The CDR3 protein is CATSSVGNQHF. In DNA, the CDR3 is TGTGCCACCAGCAGCGTCGGGAATCAGCATTTT.

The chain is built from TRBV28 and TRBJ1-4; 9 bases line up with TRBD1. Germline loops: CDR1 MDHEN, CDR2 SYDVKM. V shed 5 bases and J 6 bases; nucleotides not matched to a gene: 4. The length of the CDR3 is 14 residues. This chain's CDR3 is CASSETGGDEKLFF. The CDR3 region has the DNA TGTGCCAGCAGTGAGACAGGGGGAGATGAAAAACTGTTTTTT.

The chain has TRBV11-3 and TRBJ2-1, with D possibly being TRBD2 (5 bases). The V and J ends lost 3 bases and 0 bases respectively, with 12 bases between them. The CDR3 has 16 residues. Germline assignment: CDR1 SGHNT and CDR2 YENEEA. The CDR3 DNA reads TGTGCCAGCAGCTTCGAGGGATCGAGCTCCTACAATGAGCAGTTCTTC. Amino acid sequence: CASSFEGSSSYNEQFF.

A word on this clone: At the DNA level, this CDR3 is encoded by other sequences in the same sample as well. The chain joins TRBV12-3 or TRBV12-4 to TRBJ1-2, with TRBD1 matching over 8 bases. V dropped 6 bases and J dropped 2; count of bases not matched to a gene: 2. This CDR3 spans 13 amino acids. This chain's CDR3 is CASSRTGNYGYTF. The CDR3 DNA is TGTGCCAGCAGCAGGACAGGGAACTATGGCTACACCTTC.

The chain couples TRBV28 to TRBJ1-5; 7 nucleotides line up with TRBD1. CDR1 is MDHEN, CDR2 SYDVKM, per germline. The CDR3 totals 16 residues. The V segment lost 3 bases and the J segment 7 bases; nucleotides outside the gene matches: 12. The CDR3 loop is CASSFLDRLLGQPQHF. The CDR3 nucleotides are TGTGCCAGCAGTTTCCTGGACAGGCTGCTGGGGCAGCCCCAGCATTTT.

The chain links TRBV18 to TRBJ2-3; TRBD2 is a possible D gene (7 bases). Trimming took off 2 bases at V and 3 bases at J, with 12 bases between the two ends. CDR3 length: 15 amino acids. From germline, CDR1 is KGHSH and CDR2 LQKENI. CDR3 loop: CASSPTGGRTDTQYF. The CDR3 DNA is TGTGCCAGCTCACCAACGGGGGGCAGAACAGATACGCAGTATTTT.

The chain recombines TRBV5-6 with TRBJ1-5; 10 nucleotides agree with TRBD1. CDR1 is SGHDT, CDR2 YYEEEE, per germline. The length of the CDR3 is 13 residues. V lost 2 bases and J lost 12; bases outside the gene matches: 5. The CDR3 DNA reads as TGTGCCAGCAGCTTAGGACAGGGGGGGTTCCAGCATTTT. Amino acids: CASSLGQGGFQHF.

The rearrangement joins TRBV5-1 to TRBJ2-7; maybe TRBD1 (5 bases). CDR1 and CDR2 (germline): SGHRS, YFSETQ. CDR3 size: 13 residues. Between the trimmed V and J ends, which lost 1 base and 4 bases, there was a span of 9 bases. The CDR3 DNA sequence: TGCGCCAGCAGCTTGATGGGGCGATACGAGCAGTACTTC. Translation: CASSLMGRYEQYF.

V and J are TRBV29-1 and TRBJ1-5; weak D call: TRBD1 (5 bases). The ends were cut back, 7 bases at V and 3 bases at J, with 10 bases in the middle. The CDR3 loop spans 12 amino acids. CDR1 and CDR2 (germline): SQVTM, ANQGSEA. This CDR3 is CSATGPNQPQHF. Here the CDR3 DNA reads TGCAGCGCCACAGGACCCAATCAGCCCCAGCATTTT.

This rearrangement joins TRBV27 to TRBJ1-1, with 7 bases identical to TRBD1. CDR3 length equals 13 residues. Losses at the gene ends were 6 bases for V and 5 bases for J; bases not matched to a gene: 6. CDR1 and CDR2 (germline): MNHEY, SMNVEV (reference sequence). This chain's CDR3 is CASRHDRETEAFF. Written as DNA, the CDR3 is TGTGCCAGCAGACACGACAGGGAAACTGAAGCTTTCTTT.

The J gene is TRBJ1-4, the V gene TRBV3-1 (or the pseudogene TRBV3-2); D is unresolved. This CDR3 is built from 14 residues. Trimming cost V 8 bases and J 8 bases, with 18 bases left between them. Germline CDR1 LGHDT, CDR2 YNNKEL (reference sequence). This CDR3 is CASAASGKNEKLFF. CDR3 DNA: TGTGCCAGCGCTGCATCGGGGAAGAACGAAAAACTGTTTTTT.

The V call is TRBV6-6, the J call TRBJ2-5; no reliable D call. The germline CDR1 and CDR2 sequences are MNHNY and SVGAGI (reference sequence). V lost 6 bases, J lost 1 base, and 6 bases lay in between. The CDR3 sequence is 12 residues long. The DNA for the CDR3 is TGTGCCAGCAGGCGGTTCCAAGAGACCCAGTACTTC. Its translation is CASRRFQETQYF.

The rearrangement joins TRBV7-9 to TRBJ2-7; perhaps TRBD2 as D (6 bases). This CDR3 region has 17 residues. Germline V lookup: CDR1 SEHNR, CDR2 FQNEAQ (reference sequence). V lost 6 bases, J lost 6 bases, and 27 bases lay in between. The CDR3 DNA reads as TGTGCCAGCAGGTCGATTGGGTGGCGGGAATCACCCGGCGAGCAGTACTTC. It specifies CASRSIGWRESPGEQYF.

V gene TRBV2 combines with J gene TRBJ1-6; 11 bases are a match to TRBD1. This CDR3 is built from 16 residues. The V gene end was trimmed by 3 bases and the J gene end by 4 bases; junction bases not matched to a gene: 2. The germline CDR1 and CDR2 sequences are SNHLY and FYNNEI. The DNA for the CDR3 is TGTGCCAGCAGTGACGGACAGGGGGCATATAATTCACCCCTCCACTTT. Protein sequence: CASSDGQGAYNSPLHF. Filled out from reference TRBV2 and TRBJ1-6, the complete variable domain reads EPEVTQTPSHQVTQMGQEVILRCVPISNHLYFYWYRQILGQKVEFLVSFYNNEISEKSEIFDDQFSVERPDGSNFTLKIRSTKLEDSAMYFCASSDGQGAYNSPLHFGNGTRLTVT.

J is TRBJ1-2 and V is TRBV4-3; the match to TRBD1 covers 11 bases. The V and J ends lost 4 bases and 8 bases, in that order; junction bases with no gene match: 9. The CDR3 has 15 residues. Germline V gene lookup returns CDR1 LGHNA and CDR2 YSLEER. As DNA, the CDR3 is TGCGCCAGCAGCCGAGGGACAGGGGGGACGACCGGCTACACCTTC. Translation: CASSRGTGGTTGYTF.

CDR3 DNA: TGTGCCAGCAGCGGCGCCCTCTCCGGGACAGGGGATGAAAAACTGTTTTTT. This codes for CASSGALSGTGDEKLFF. The chain couples TRBV9 to TRBJ1-4; 10 bases line up with TRBD1. V lost 3 bases to trimming and J lost 6 bases; unmatched junction nucleotides: 11. Germline lookup yields CDR1 SGDLS and CDR2 YYNGEE. The length of the CDR3 is 17 residues. Full variable domain (rest looked up from reference TRBV9 and TRBJ1-4): DSGVTQTPKHLITATGQRVTLRCSPRSGDLSVYWYQQSLDQGLQFLIQYYNGEERAKGNILERFSAQQFPDLHSELNLSSLELGDSALYFCASSGALSGTGDEKLFFGSGTQLSVL.

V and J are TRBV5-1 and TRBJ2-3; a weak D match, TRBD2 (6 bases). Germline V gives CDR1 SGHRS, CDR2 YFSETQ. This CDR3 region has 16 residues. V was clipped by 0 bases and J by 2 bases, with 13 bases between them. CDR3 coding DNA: TGCGCCAGCAGCTTGGGGAGTAGCGGCAACACAGATACGCAGTATTTT. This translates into CASSLGSSGNTDTQYF.

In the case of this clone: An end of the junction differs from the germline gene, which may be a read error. The CDR3 DNA reads as TGTGCCAGCTCACTCGACAGGAACGCTGAAGCTTTCTTT. Its protein is CASSLDRNAEAFF. This chain links TRBV18 with TRBJ1-1; weak D call: TRBD1 (6 bases). From germline, CDR1 is KGHSH and CDR2 LQKENI. The CDR3 contains 13 residues.